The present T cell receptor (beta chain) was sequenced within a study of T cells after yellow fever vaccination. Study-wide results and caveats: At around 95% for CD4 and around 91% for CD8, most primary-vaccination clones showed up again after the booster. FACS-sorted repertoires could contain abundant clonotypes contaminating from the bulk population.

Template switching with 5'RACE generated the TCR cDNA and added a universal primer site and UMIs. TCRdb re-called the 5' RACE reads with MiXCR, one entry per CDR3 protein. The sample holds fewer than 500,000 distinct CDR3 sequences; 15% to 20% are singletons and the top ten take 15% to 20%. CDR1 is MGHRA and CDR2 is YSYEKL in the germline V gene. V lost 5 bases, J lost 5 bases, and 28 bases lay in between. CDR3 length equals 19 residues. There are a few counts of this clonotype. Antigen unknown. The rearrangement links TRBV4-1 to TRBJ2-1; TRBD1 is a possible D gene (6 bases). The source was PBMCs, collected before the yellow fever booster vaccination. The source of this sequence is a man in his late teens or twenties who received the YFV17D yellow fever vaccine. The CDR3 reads CASSAMVPTDSMGHNEQFF. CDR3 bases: TGCGCCAGCAGCGCAATGGTCCCTACGGACAGTATGGGGCACAATGAGCAGTTCTTC.